These 28 T cell receptor beta chains came from one sample sequenced in a study of a mutant IDH1 vaccine in newly diagnosed glioma. These TCRs' antigens remain unknown. Profiled with immunoSEQ multiplex PCR; TCRdb holds only in-frame clones, not every one. The sample holds tens of thousands of clones, roughly 68% seen once. Time point given: week 35, safety follow-up. Doses of 300 ug of mutant IDH1 20-mer peptide were given with topical imiquimod. The sample in question was PBMCs, obtained from a glioma patient whose treatment included an IDH1 peptide vaccine. These receptors were obtained from a man aged 50 to 60 with glioma.

The rearrangement links TRBV4-3 to TRBJ2-1; no clear D gene. The CDR3 loop spans 15 amino acids. Deletions cut 1 base from V and 0 bases from J, with 7 bases between. Germline V gives CDR1 LGHNA, CDR2 YSLEER. CDR3 region: CASSQGWSSYNEQFF. CDR3 bases: TGCGCCAGCAGCCAAGGGTGGAGCTCCTACAATGAGCAGTTCTTC.

The chain joins TRBV19 to TRBJ1-2, with a possible D match to TRBD1 (5 bases). The CDR3 runs to 12 residues. From germline, CDR1 is LNHDA and CDR2 SQIVND (reference sequence). The V and J ends lost 8 bases and 4 bases respectively, with 11 bases between them. Written as DNA, the CDR3 is TGTGCCAGTGGAAGGGGTGGCTATGGCTACACCTTC. This encodes CASGRGGYGYTF.

V and J are TRBV7-9 and TRBJ1-2; D ambiguous. Germline V gene data show CDR1 as SEHNR and CDR2 as FQNEAQ (reference sequence). The CDR3 loop spans 12 amino acids. V lost 1 base and J 8 bases, leaving 8 bases between the germline ends. For the CDR3, the DNA is TGTGCCAGCAGCTTAGAACTCCGGGGCTACACCTTC. Translation: CASSLELRGYTF.

The chain combines TRBV25-1 with TRBJ2-5, with 9 nucleotides matching TRBD2. The V gene end was trimmed by 1 base and the J gene end by 4 bases; junction bases not matched to a gene: 10. Germline CDR1 is MGHDK and CDR2 is SYGVNS. CDR3 length: 17 amino acids. CDR3 nucleotide sequence: TGTGCCAGCAGTGAATGGGCTAGCGGGGCCCGAGGAGAGACCCAGTACTTC. Translated: CASSEWASGARGETQYF.

In its sample, this clone was seen a few times. V and J are TRBV19 and TRBJ1-1; a weak D match, TRBD1 (6 bases). V was clipped by 4 bases and J by 5 bases, with 14 bases between them. The CDR3 contains 14 residues. The V gene's germline CDR1 is LNHDA and CDR2 SQIVND (reference sequence). CDR3 DNA sequence: TGTGCCAGTAGTAATCAGGGACAAGGTACTGAAGCTTTCTTT. Translated, it gives CASSNQGQGTEAFF.

V gene TRBV4-2 combines with J gene TRBJ2-5; 7 bases fit TRBD1. The CDR3 sequence is 16 residues long. CDR1 LGHNA and CDR2 YNFKEQ come from the germline V gene. The V and J ends lost 1 base and 3 bases, in that order; junction bases with no gene match: 8. The CDR3 DNA reads as TGTGCCAGCAGCCAAGCTCTCGGACAGGTGGAAGAGACCCAGTACTTC. Its translation: CASSQALGQVEETQYF.

This rearrangement joins TRBV4-2 to TRBJ2-1; perhaps TRBD1 as D (5 bases). This CDR3 is built from 16 residues. V gave up 0 bases and J gave up 4 bases, with 13 bases separating them. Germline lookup yields CDR1 LGHNA and CDR2 YNFKEQ. The CDR3 is CASSQEHRTSYNEQFF. The CDR3 coding sequence is TGTGCCAGCAGCCAAGAGCACAGGACCTCTTACAATGAGCAGTTCTTC.

This clone has only one observation. The rearrangement uses TRBV15 and TRBJ1-2, with D unclear. Germline V gene sequence: CDR1 LNHNV, CDR2 YYDKDF (reference sequence). This CDR3 spans 14 amino acids. The V and J ends lost 0 bases and 4 bases respectively, with 9 bases between them. This chain's CDR3 is CATSRDNSAYGYTF. The CDR3, as DNA: TGTGCCACCAGCAGAGATAACAGTGCCTATGGCTACACCTTC.

The genes are TRBV4-3 and TRBJ1-5, with unresolved D. V lost 6 bases and J 4 bases, leaving 16 bases between the germline ends. This CDR3 is 15 amino acids long. Per germline, CDR1 LGHNA and CDR2 YSLEER. This CDR3 reads CASSPATGYNQPQHF. The DNA of the CDR3 is TGCGCCAGCAGTCCAGCGACGGGGTATAATCAGCCCCAGCATTTT.

CDR3 coding DNA: TGTGCCAGCTCACCAGGGACAGCGAACACCGGGGAGCTGTTTTTT. Translating it yields CASSPGTANTGELFF. The V gene is TRBV18, the J gene TRBJ2-2, with 7 bases identical to TRBD1. The junction had 0 bases not matched to a gene; V was cut back by 2 bases and J by 0 bases. The CDR3 sequence is 15 residues long. Germline values: CDR1 KGHSH, CDR2 LQKENI.

The rearrangement joins TRBV5-4 to TRBJ2-7; 9 positions match TRBD1. V shed 4 bases and J 1 base; nucleotides not matched to a gene: 6. Germline V gives CDR1 SGHNT, CDR2 YYREEE (reference sequence). The CDR3 extends over 15 amino acids. CDR3 sequence reads: CASSPTGTGSYEQYF. For the CDR3, the DNA is TGTGCCAGCAGCCCTACCGGGACAGGGTCCTACGAGCAGTACTTC. Variable domain in full (rest from reference TRBV5-4 and TRBJ2-7): ETGVTQSPTHLIKTRGQQVTLRCSSQSGHNTVSWYQQALGQGPQFIFQYYREEENGRGNFPPRFSGLQFPNYSSELNVNALELDDSALYLCASSPTGTGSYEQYFGPGTRLTVT.

This clone was seen a handful of times. The genes are TRBV18 and TRBJ2-1, with D tentatively TRBD2 (5 bases). Germline V CDR1 and CDR2: KGHSH, LQKENI. The CDR3 has 14 residues. V lost 2 bases and J lost 4, with 9 bases in between. The CDR3 DNA sequence: TGTGCCAGCTCACCAGGGCCGGGATACAATGAGCAGTTCTTC. Translating gives CASSPGPGYNEQFF.

The chain is built from TRBV19 and TRBJ2-1, with no clear D. V was shortened by 5 bases and J by 1 base, with 6 bases between the two germline ends. The CDR3 runs to 13 residues. Germline V gives CDR1 LNHDA, CDR2 SQIVND (reference sequence). CDR3 nucleotides: TGTGCCAGTAGTCCGGTTTCCTACAATGAGCAGTTCTTC. Its protein product is CASSPVSYNEQFF.

By proportion, this clone is medium-sized. This chain uses TRBV7-9 with TRBJ2-6; D tentatively reads TRBD1 or TRBD2 (5 bases each). CDR1 is SEHNR and CDR2 is FQNEAQ in the germline V gene (reference sequence). The ends were cut back, 6 bases at V and 2 bases at J, with 5 bases in the middle. The CDR3 extends over 13 amino acids. The CDR3 nucleotides are TGTGCCAGCAGGGGACCTGGGGCCAACGTCCTGACTTTC. Its translation is CASRGPGANVLTF.

The chain carries TRBV28 and TRBJ2-5, with D unclear. The CDR3 runs 12 residues. V dropped 2 bases and J dropped 7 bases, with 8 bases sitting between them. Per germline, CDR1 MDHEN and CDR2 SYDVKM. The CDR3 sequence: CASSLVSGTQYF. DNA for the CDR3: TGTGCCAGCAGTTTAGTATCAGGGACCCAGTACTTC.

The chain has TRBV29-1 and TRBJ1-2; no definite D call. Trimming cost V 6 bases and J 8 bases, with 16 bases left between them. CDR3 length: 12 residues. Germline V gene sequence: CDR1 SQVTM, CDR2 ANQGSEA. In nucleotides, the CDR3 is TGCAGCGTCTCAAGGTTCTTGGGCGGCTACACCTTC. Translated: CSVSRFLGGYTF.

This chain connects TRBV30 to TRBJ2-1; D possibly corresponds to TRBD2 (6 bases). Germline V CDR1 and CDR2: GTSNPN, SVGIG (reference sequence). Trimming took off 0 bases at V and 8 bases at J, with 11 bases between the two ends. This CDR3 spans 13 amino acids. The CDR3 loop is CAWSVGGGDEQFF. In DNA form, the CDR3 reads TGTGCCTGGAGTGTGGGTGGAGGGGATGAGCAGTTCTTC.

This clone was seen a handful of times. The genes are TRBV11-2 and TRBJ2-5; maybe TRBD2 (6 bases). With 6 bases removed from V and 4 bases from J, the gap between germline ends came to 12 bases. In germline, CDR1 is SGHAT, CDR2 FQNNGV. This CDR3 is built from 13 residues. The CDR3 reads CASRPPRGETQYF. The CDR3 DNA is TGTGCCAGCAGACCTCCGCGGGGAGAGACCCAGTACTTC.

In DNA, the CDR3 is TGCGCCAGCAGCCCGGGACAGGGTATTATGTATGGCTACACCTTC. Its translation: CASSPGQGIMYGYTF. J is TRBJ1-2 and V is TRBV5-1; 9 nucleotides agree with TRBD1. Germline values: CDR1 SGHRS, CDR2 YFSETQ. The CDR3 totals 15 residues. V gave up 4 bases and J gave up 5 bases; unmatched junction bases: 9.

The chain carries TRBV29-1 and TRBJ1-2; 7 nucleotides line up with TRBD1. Germline V lookup: CDR1 SQVTM, CDR2 ANQGSEA. With V trimmed by 4 bases and J by 2 bases, 1 base remained unmatched. This CDR3 comprises 12 residues. Here the CDR3 reads CSVGGQNYGYTF. DNA of the CDR3: TGCAGCGTTGGGGGACAGAACTATGGCTACACCTTC.

The chain has TRBV27 and TRBJ2-7; 10 positions match TRBD1. Trimming cost V 8 bases and J 3 bases; bases outside gene matches: 4. The CDR3 totals 13 residues. Germline assignment: CDR1 MNHEY and CDR2 SMNVEV (reference sequence). This CDR3 is CASPGQGGYEQYF. The CDR3 bases are TGTGCCAGCCCTGGACAGGGGGGCTACGAGCAGTACTTC.

CDR3 amino acids: CASSLGTGATPNYGYTF. In DNA, the CDR3 is TGCGCCAGCAGCTTGGGGACAGGGGCGACACCTAACTATGGCTACACCTTC. The gene calls are TRBV5-1 and TRBJ1-2; 9 nucleotides line up with TRBD1. The V gene end was trimmed by 0 bases and the J gene end by 0 bases; junction bases not matched to a gene: 6. Germline lookup yields CDR1 SGHRS and CDR2 YFSETQ. This CDR3 has 17 residues.

This chain joins TRBV29-1 and TRBJ2-3, with TRBD2 as a possible D gene (5 bases). This CDR3 contains 14 residues. V was pared by 4 bases and J by 3 bases, with 14 bases between. CDR1 is SQVTM and CDR2 is ANQGSEA in the germline V gene. The CDR3 protein is CSVGSGLGTDTQYF. The CDR3 nucleotides read TGCAGCGTTGGAAGCGGCCTAGGAACAGATACGCAGTATTTT.

This clone was observed once. The chain carries TRBV5-4 and TRBJ2-3, with TRBD2 matching over 8 bases. From germline, CDR1 is SGHNT and CDR2 YYREEE (reference sequence). The CDR3 extends over 16 amino acids. V shed 1 base, J shed 3 bases, and the junction held 7 bases outside the gene matches. This chain's CDR3 is CASSLRRGGGTDTQYF. DNA for the CDR3: TGTGCCAGCAGCTTGCGTCGGGGGGGCGGGACAGATACGCAGTATTTT.

The gene calls are TRBV6-1 and TRBJ1-3, with 7 bases aligning to TRBD1. J gave up 3 bases and V 7 bases, and 6 bases lay outside the gene matches. The CDR3 has 14 residues. The germline CDR1 and CDR2 sequences are MNHNS and SASEGT. CDR3 DNA sequence: TGTGCCAGCAAGGACAGGCTCGATGGAAACACCATATATTTT. As protein: CASKDRLDGNTIYF.

V and J are TRBV5-1 and TRBJ1-4; 7 nucleotides agree with TRBD1. CDR3 length: 15 residues. Germline CDR1 and CDR2: SGHRS and YFSETQ. Losses at the gene ends were 0 bases for V and 4 bases for J; bases not matched to a gene: 3. This CDR3 reads CASSLGGQINEKLFF. The CDR3 DNA is TGCGCCAGCAGCTTGGGGGGACAGATTAATGAAAAACTGTTTTTT. The full variable domain, completed using reference TRBV5-1 and TRBJ1-4, is KAGVTQTPRYLIKTRGQQVTLSCSPISGHRSVSWYQQTPGQGLQFLFEYFSETQRNKGNFPGRFSGRQFSNSRSEMNVSTLELGDSALYLCASSLGGQINEKLFFGSGTQLSVL.

The chain combines TRBV7-2 with TRBJ2-5, with 8 nucleotides matching TRBD1. The CDR3 is 15 residues long. J lost 5 bases, V lost 5 bases, and 10 bases had no gene match. Germline CDR1 is SGHTA and CDR2 is FQGNSA. CDR3 sequence (DNA): TGTGCCAGCAGCCCCCAGGCAGGGGGCAGGGAGACCCAGTACTTC. Translated: CASSPQAGGRETQYF.

The gene calls are TRBV6-6 and TRBJ2-2, with 7 bases aligning to TRBD2. V lost 5 bases to trimming and J lost 2 bases; unmatched junction nucleotides: 5. The germline V gene has CDR1 MNHNY and CDR2 SVGAGI (reference sequence). CDR3 size: 15 residues. CDR3 in DNA: TGTGCCAGCAGTCACGAGCGGGGTAACACCGGGGAGCTGTTTTTT. Translated, it gives CASSHERGNTGELFF.